Sequencing of this T cell receptor (beta chain) was carried out in a study of breast tumors, draining lymph nodes, adjacent tissues. Study-wide results and caveats: Compared with lymph nodes, tumors were less diverse; compared with nontumor tissue, more. Compared with basal-like, luminal-like tumors shared significantly more repertoire with nontumor tissue.

The lymph nodes were axillary draining lymph nodes from breast cancer patients. TCRdb recomputed calls from the multiplex PCR reads with MiXCR, one row per CDR3 protein. The table includes about 180,000 distinct CDR3 sequences, roughly 30% detected once. This clonotype was picked up many times. As yet, its antigen is unknown. CDR1 SGDLS and CDR2 YYNGEE come from the germline V gene. CDR3 length: 14 residues. Trimming took 0 bases from V and 1 from J, leaving 7 bases between them. This receptor was obtained from a female donor with breast cancer. Some clones in this sample may be carry-over from other donors' samples. Sequenced input: axillary lymph node tissue. J is TRBJ1-2 and V is TRBV9; D gene unclear. In nucleotides, the CDR3 is TGTGCCAGCAGCGTAGCCTCGGATAACTATGGCTACACCTTC. Amino acids: CASSVASDNYGYTF.